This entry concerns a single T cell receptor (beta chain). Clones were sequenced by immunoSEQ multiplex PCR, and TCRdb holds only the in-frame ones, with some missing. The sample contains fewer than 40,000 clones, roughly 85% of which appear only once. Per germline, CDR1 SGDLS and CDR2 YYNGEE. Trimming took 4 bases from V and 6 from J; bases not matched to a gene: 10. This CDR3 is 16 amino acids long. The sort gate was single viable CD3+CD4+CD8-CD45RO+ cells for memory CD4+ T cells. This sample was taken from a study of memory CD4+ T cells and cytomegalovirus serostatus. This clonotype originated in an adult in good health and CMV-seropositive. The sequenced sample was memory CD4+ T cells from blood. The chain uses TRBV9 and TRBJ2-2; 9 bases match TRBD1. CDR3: CASSPPQGASAGELFF. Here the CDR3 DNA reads TGTGCCAGCAGCCCCCCACAGGGGGCGAGCGCCGGGGAGCTGTTTTTT.